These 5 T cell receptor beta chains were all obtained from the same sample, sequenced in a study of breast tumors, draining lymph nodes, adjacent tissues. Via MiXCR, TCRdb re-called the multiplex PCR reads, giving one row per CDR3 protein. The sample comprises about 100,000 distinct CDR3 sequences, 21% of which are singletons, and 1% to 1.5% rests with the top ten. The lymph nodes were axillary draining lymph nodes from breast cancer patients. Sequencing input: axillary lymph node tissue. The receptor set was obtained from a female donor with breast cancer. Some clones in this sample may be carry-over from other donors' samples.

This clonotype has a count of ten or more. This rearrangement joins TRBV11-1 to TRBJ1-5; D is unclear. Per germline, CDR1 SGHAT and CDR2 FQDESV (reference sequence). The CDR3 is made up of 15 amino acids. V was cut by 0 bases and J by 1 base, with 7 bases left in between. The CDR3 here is CASSLAQNSNQPQHF. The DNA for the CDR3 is TGTGCCAGCAGCTTAGCGCAGAACAGCAATCAGCCCCAGCATTTT.

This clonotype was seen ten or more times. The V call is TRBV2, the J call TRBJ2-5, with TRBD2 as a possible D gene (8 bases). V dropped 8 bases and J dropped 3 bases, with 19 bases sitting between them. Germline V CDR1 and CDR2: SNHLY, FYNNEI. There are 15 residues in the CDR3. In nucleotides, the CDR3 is TGTGCCAGCGACAGGGATGGGCGGGAGGAAGAGACCCAGTACTTC. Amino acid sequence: CASDRDGREEETQYF.

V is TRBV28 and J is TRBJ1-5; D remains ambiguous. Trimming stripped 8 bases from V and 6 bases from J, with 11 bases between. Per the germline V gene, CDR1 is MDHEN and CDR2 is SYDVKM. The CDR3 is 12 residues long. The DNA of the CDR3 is TGTGCCAGCTCCCGGGTTATTCAGCCCCAGCATTTT. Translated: CASSRVIQPQHF.

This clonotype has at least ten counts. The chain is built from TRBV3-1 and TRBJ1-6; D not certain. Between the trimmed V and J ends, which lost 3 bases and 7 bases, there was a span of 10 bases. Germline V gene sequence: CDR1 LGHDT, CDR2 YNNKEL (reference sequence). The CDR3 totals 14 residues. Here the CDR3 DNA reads TGTGCCAGCAGCCAGGGATTCAAGAATTCACCCCTCCACTTT. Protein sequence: CASSQGFKNSPLHF. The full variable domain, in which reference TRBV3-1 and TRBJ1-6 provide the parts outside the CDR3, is DTAVSQTPKYLVTQMGNDKSIKCEQNLGHDTMYWYKQDSKKFLKIMFSYNNKELIINETVPNRFSPKSPDKAHLNLHINSLELGDSAVYFCASSQGFKNSPLHFGNGTRLTVT.

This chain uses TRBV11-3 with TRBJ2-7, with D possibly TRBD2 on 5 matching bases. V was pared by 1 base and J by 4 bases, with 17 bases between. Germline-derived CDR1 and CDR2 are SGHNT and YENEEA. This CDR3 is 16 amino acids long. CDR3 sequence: CASSLVLAGNIYEQYF. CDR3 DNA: TGTGCCAGCAGCTTAGTTCTGGCGGGTAATATTTACGAGCAGTACTTC.